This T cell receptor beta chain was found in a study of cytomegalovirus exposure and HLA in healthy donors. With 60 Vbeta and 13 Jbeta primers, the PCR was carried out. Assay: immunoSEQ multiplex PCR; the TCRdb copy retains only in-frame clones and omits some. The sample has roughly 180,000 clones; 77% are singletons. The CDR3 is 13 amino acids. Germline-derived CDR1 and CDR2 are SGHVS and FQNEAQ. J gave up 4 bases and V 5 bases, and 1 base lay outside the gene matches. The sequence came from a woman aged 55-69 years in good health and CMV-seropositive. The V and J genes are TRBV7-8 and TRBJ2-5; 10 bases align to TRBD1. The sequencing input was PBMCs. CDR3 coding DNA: TGTGCCAGCAGCGGGGACAGGGGAGAGACCCAGTACTTC. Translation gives CASSGDRGETQYF.